This T cell receptor (beta chain) was sequenced in a study of CD8+ T cells in alopecia areata. Turning to the study itself: Among treated patients, oral tofacitinib was administered at 5 to 10 mg twice daily.

Study observations and caveats: Normal-skin resident alphabeta T cells also appear among scalp sample sequences.

After isolation, RNA underwent reverse transcription to generate cDNA as the sequencing template. Here immunoSEQ multiplex PCR was the method, and the copy in TCRdb shows in-frame clones only, minus some. The sample carries about 130,000 clones, about 50% recorded once. Comment on this clone: Its specificity is unknown.

V lost 3 bases and J 4 bases, leaving 15 bases between the germline ends. The CDR3 is made up of 15 amino acids. CDR1 and CDR2 (germline): MGHDK, SYGVNS. Obtained from alopecia areata patients were lesional scalp punch biopsies along with peripheral blood. The chain uses TRBV25-1 and TRBJ2-5; D is unclear. This clonotype was obtained from a human donor with alopecia areata. The material was CD8+ T cells sorted from blood, obtained at week 0. This CDR3 is CASSDPGDLRETQYF. The DNA of the CDR3 is TGTGCCAGCAGTGACCCTGGTGACCTCCGAGAGACCCAGTACTTC. The variable domain in full, with the rest retrieved from reference TRBV25-1 and TRBJ2-5, is EADIYQTPRYLVIGTGKKITLECSQTMGHDKMYWYQQDPGMELHLIHYSYGVNSTEKGDLSSESTVSRIRTEHFPLTLESARPSHTSQYLCASSDPGDLRETQYFGPGTRLLVL.